Listed here is a single TCR beta chain. Its target is unknown. The sample belongs to a study of T cells in localized non-small cell lung cancer. The study's findings and limits: Appearing in adjacent lung were a median about 59 of the top 100 tumor clones. It was uninvolved adjacent lung that showed the highest T cell clonality, exceeding tumor.

V shed 3 bases and J shed 5 bases, with 10 bases lying between them. The CDR3 loop spans 13 amino acids. Looked up from germline, CDR1 is SNHLY and CDR2 is FYNNEI. The table came from immunoSEQ multiplex PCR; TCRdb's copy has only in-frame clones and leaves some out. The sample yields some 30,000 clones, under 95% seen once. This TCR was recovered from a woman between 35 and 70 years old with stage I lung adenocarcinoma. This specimen consisted of peripheral blood, obtained before any cancer treatment. The chain couples TRBV2 to TRBJ1-2; D call uncertain. The CDR3 is CASSDSAGYGYTF. CDR3 DNA: TGTGCCAGCAGTGATTCGGCAGGATATGGCTACACCTTC.